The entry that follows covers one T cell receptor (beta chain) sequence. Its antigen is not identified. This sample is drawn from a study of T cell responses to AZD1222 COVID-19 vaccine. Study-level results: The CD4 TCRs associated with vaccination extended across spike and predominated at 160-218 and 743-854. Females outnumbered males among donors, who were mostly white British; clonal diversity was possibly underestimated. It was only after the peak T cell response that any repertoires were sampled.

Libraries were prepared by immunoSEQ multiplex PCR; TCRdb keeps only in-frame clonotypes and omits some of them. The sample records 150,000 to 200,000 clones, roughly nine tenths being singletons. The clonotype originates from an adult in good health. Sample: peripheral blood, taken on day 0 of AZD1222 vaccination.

DNA for the CDR3: TGTGCCAGCAGTGACCGGACAGGGGGCAGGACTGAAGCTTTCTTT. Its protein is CASSDRTGGRTEAFF. This rearrangement joins TRBV6-1 to TRBJ1-1; 11 bases are a match to TRBD1. CDR1 and CDR2 from the germline V gene are MNHNS and SASEGT. After removal of 3 bases from V and 5 bases from J, the junction contained 5 bases not matched to a gene. The CDR3 runs to 15 residues.